This T cell receptor beta chain was observed in a study of blood T cells in healthy people across ages. CDR3 length: 11 residues. Trimming cost V 6 bases and J 6 bases; bases outside gene matches: 3. The V gene's germline CDR1 is SQVTM and CDR2 ANQGSEA. For the second PCR, which ran for 7 to 11 cycles, a sample-barcoded 5' primer and a J-beta primer mix were used. All cDNA molecules were each tagged by a template-switch adaptor with 12 random nucleotides. In TCRdb, the 5' RACE reads were re-called with MiXCR into one record per CDR3 protein. The table includes about 800,000 distinct CDR3 sequences, more than 20% detected once. These data were also filed under a second study, of T cells of mothers and their children. That publication notes: A few healthy Caucasian mothers, along with their six children, served as the donors.

The material sequenced was blood. The clonotype comes from a boy aged 5-17 years in good health. The V gene is TRBV29-1, the J gene TRBJ1-1; 8 nucleotides agree with TRBD1. CDR3 amino acids: CSVGTGSEAFF. For the CDR3, the DNA is TGCAGCGTCGGGACAGGCTCTGAAGCTTTCTTT.